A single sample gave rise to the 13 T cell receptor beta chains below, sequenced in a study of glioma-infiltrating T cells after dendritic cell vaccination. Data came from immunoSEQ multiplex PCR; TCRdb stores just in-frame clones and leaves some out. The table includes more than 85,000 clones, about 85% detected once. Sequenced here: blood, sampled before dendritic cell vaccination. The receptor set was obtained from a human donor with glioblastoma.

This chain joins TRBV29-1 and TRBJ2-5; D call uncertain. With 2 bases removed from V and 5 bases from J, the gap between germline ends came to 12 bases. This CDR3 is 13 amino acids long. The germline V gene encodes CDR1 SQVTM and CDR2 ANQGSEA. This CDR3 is CSVERVVGETQYF. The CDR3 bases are TGCAGCGTTGAACGGGTGGTTGGGGAGACCCAGTACTTC. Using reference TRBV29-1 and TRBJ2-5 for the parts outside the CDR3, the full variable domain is SAVISQKPSRDICQRGTSLTIQCQVDSQVTMMFWYRQQPGQSLTLIATANQGSEATYESGFVIDKFPISRPNLTFSTLTVSNMSPEDSSIYLCSVERVVGETQYFGPGTRLLVL.

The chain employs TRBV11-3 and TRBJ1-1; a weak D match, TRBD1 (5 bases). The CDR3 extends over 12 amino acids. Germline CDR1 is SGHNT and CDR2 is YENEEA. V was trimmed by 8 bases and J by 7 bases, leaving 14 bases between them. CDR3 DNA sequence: TGTGCCAGCTCCCAGGGTAAAAATGAAGCTTTCTTT. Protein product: CASSQGKNEAFF.

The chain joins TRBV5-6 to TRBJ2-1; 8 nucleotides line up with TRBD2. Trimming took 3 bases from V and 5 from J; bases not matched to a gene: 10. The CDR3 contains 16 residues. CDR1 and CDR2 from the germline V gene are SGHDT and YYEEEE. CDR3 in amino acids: CASSSGGSGKDNEQFF. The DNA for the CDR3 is TGTGCCAGCAGCTCGGGTGGTAGCGGGAAGGACAATGAGCAGTTCTTC. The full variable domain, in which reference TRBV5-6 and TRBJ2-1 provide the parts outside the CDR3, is DAGVTQSPTHLIKTRGQQVTLRCSPKSGHDTVSWYQQALGQGPQFIFQYYEEEERQRGNFPDRFSGHQFPNYSSELNVNALLLGDSALYLCASSSGGSGKDNEQFFGPGTRLTVL.

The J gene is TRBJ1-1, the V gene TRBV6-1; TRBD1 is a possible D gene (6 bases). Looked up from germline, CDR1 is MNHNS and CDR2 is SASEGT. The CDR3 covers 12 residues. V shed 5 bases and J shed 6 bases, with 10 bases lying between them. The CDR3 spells CASSLQGSEAFF. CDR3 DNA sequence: TGTGCCAGCAGTCTACAGGGCTCTGAAGCTTTCTTT.

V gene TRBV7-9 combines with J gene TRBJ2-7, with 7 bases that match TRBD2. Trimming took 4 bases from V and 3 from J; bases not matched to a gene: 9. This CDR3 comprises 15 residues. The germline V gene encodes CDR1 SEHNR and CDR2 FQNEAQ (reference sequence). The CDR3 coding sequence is TGTGCCAGCAGCTCCACGTCTAGCGGAGTCTACGAGCAGTACTTC. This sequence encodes CASSSTSSGVYEQYF.

CDR3 residues: CASSSSGLSYEQYF. The CDR3 DNA is TGTGCCAGCAGTAGCTCGGGACTCAGCTACGAGCAGTACTTC. The rearrangement links TRBV6-6 to TRBJ2-7; D is perhaps TRBD2 (6 bases). Germline V gene data show CDR1 as MNHNY and CDR2 as SVGAGI (reference sequence). This CDR3 region has 14 residues. V gave up 5 bases and J gave up 3 bases, with 14 bases separating them.

The CDR3 reads CASRRGVAQETQYF. The CDR3 bases are TGTGCCAGCAGGCGCGGGGTCGCACAAGAGACCCAGTACTTC. This sequence joins TRBV6-1 and TRBJ2-5; possible D gene TRBD2, 6 bases. Germline V gives CDR1 MNHNS, CDR2 SASEGT. V dropped 6 bases and J dropped 2 bases, with 13 bases sitting between them. The CDR3 runs to 14 residues.

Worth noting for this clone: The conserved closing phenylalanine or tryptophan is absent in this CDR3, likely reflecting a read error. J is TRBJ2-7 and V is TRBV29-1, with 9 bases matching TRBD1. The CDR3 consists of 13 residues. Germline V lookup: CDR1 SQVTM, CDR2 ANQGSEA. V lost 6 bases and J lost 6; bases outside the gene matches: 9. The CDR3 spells CSVPGTGRGEQYL. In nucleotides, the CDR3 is TGCAGCGTCCCCGGGACAGGGAGAGGCGAGCAGTACCTC.

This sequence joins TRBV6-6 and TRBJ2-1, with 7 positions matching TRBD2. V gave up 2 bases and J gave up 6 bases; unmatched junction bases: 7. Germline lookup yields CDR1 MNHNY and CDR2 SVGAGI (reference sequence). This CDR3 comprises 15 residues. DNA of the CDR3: TGTGCCAGCAGTTACCTGGCTAGCGGACCCAATGAGCAGTTCTTC. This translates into CASSYLASGPNEQFF.

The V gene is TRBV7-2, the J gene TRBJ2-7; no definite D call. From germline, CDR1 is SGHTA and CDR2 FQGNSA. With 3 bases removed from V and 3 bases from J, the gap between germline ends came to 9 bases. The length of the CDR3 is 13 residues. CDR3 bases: TGTGCCAGCAGCTTGGAGCGCGACTACGAGCAGTACTTC. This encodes CASSLERDYEQYF.

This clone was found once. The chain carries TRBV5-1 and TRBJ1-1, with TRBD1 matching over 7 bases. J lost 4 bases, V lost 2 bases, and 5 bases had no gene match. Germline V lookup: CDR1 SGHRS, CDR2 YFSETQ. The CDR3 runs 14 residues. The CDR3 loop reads CASSFNRGGTEAFF. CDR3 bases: TGCGCCAGCAGCTTTAACAGGGGAGGCACTGAAGCTTTCTTT.

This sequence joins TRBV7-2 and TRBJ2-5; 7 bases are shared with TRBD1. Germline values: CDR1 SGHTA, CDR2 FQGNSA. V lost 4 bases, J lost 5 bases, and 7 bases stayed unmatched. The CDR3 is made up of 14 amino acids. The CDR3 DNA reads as TGTGCCAGCAGCTCACCGACAGGGCTGGAGACCCAGTACTTC. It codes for CASSSPTGLETQYF.

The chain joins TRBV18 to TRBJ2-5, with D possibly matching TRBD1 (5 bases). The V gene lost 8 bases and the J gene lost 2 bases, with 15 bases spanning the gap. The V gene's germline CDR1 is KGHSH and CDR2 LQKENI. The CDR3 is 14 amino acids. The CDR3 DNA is TGTGCCAGCCGGATAACAGGTGTTCAAGAGACCCAGTACTTC. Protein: CASRITGVQETQYF.